What follows are 22 T cell receptor beta chains derived from one specimen sequenced in a study of identical twins (dated by TCRdb to the mid-2010s). Receptors were amplified or captured by 5' RACE. Reads for this sample came from an Illumina HiSeq 2000. TCRdb reprocessing: public reads trimmed at Q25 with fastp, clones called with MiXCR, in-frame beta chains kept. Under each unique CDR3 protein, matching rows form one entry showing the most common genes and DNA. The sample profile shows under 900,000 distinct CDR3 sequences; 9% to 15% of them were found once. The ten largest clonotypes hold about 1.6% of the sample. These same data were also listed under a study on yellow fever vaccine responses in identical twins.

The sequenced material came from PBMCs. Source of these receptors: a woman aged 18 to 35 in good health.

This clonotype turned up a few times. The rearrangement links TRBV15 to TRBJ2-1, with D unresolved. This CDR3 region has 15 residues. Trimming shortened V by 0 bases and J by 0 bases, and 6 bases separated the two germline ends. The germline V gene encodes CDR1 LNHNV and CDR2 YYDKDF (reference sequence). The CDR3 loop is CATSRERPSYNEQFF. DNA for the CDR3: TGTGCCACCAGCAGAGAGCGGCCCTCCTACAATGAGCAGTTCTTC.

The chain combines TRBV18 with TRBJ1-2; D remains unclear. Deletions cut 4 bases from V and 4 bases from J, with 16 bases between. Germline lookup yields CDR1 KGHSH and CDR2 LQKENI. The CDR3 contains 15 residues. This CDR3 is CASSRAGQDLYGYTF. The CDR3 DNA follows: TGTGCCAGCTCACGGGCTGGGCAGGACCTCTATGGCTACACCTTC.

This clonotype was seen only a few times. The CDR3 reads CSLTVSQETQYF. The CDR3 DNA follows: TGCAGCTTGACAGTTAGCCAAGAGACCCAGTACTTC. This chain connects TRBV29-1 to TRBJ2-5; perhaps TRBD1 as D (5 bases). From germline, CDR1 is SQVTM and CDR2 ANQGSEA. CDR3 length: 12 residues. Trimming stripped 8 bases from V and 1 base from J, with 11 bases between. Full variable domain (rest looked up from reference TRBV29-1 and TRBJ2-5): SAVISQKPSRDICQRGTSLTIQCQVDSQVTMMFWYRQQPGQSLTLIATANQGSEATYESGFVIDKFPISRPNLTFSTLTVSNMSPEDSSIYLCSLTVSQETQYFGPGTRLLVL.

The chain links TRBV7-9 to TRBJ1-1; D is uncertain. The CDR3 has 13 amino acids. In germline, CDR1 is SEHNR, CDR2 FQNEAQ (reference sequence). Trimming took 3 bases from V and 6 from J, leaving 11 bases between them. CDR3 sequence reads: CASSLSQESEAFF. The CDR3 DNA follows: TGTGCCAGCAGCTTGAGCCAGGAGTCTGAAGCTTTCTTT.

Only a few counts were recorded for this clonotype. V usage is TRBV10-2 and J usage is TRBJ2-7; perhaps TRBD2 as D (5 bases). The germline CDR1 and CDR2 sequences are WSHSY and SAAADI. V lost 8 bases and J lost 6, with 14 bases in between. The CDR3 loop spans 12 amino acids. CDR3 DNA sequence: TGCGCCAGCCCGAGGGAAGGGAGCGAGCAGTACGTC. As protein: CASPREGSEQYV.

The sample holds a few counts of this clonotype. The gene calls are TRBV3-1 and TRBJ2-7, with 10 nucleotides matching TRBD1. Trimming took 3 bases from V and 3 from J; bases not matched to a gene: 11. In germline, CDR1 is LGHDT, CDR2 YNNKEL (reference sequence). This CDR3 region has 17 residues. The chain's CDR3 is CASSQDGQGVFIYEQYF. CDR3 coding DNA: TGTGCCAGCAGCCAGGATGGACAGGGGGTTTTTATCTACGAGCAGTACTTC.

The chain has TRBV28 and TRBJ2-3, with D maybe TRBD2 (5 bases). CDR3 size: 19 residues. V lost 6 bases, J lost 0 bases, and 25 bases lay in between. The germline CDR1 and CDR2 sequences are MDHEN and SYDVKM. The DNA for the CDR3 is TGTGCCAGCAGCACCTCCTCGCCAATTCGGATAGCGAGCACAGATACGCAGTATTTT. It translates to CASSTSSPIRIASTDTQYF.

The chain recombines TRBV10-3 with TRBJ1-4; TRBD1 aligns across 7 bases. The J segment lost 7 bases and the V segment lost 11 bases, leaving 10 bases of the junction unmatched. Germline values: CDR1 ENHRY, CDR2 SYGVKD. The CDR3 consists of 13 residues. The CDR3 here is CAPCEGAGEKLFF. CDR3 coding DNA: TGTGCCCCTTGTGAGGGGGCAGGTGAAAAACTGTTTTTT.

This rearrangement joins TRBV7-6 to TRBJ2-1; TRBD1 agrees at 8 bases. Germline CDR1 SGHVS, CDR2 FNYEAQ. J gave up 1 base and V 1 base, and 12 bases lay outside the gene matches. CDR3 length equals 19 residues. The CDR3 DNA reads as TGTGCCAGCAGCTTAGAAGGCAGGGGGCGATCACTGTCCTACAATGAGCAGTTCTTC. Protein sequence: CASSLEGRGRSLSYNEQFF.

In this sample, this clonotype turned up a few times. V usage is TRBV23-1 and J usage is TRBJ2-1; D is unresolved. TRBV23-1 is classed as an ORF, of uncertain function. The CDR3 runs 13 residues. With 8 bases removed from V and 7 bases from J, the gap between germline ends came to 15 bases. DNA of the CDR3: TGCGCCAGCCAGTACCCGGGTGGGAATGAGCAGTTCTTC. It yields the protein CASQYPGGNEQFF.

In its sample, this clonotype was seen a few times. The chain couples TRBV7-8 to TRBJ2-3; D ambiguous. CDR3 length equals 13 residues. The V gene lost 5 bases and the J gene lost 2 bases, with 8 bases spanning the gap. Germline V lookup: CDR1 SGHVS, CDR2 FQNEAQ. The chain's CDR3 is CASSSQYTDTQYF. The CDR3 region has the DNA TGTGCCAGCAGCAGCCAGTACACAGATACGCAGTATTTT.

This clonotype was observed once. The germline gene is not matched at one end of the junction; a read error may be the cause. The chain couples TRBV11-1 to TRBJ2-2; the match to TRBD2 covers 10 bases. The CDR3 is made up of 19 amino acids. Germline CDR1 is SGHAT and CDR2 is FQDESV (reference sequence). CDR3 residues: CASSPYHGLAETNTGEPFF. CDR3 nucleotides: TGTGCCAGCAGCCCCTACCACGGACTAGCGGAGACGAACACCGGGGAGCCGTTTTTT.

This clonotype appeared a few times. The CDR3 sequence: CSARGTGGVLWEQYV. The CDR3 DNA follows: TGCAGTGCTAGAGGAACCGGCGGGGTGCTTTGGGAGCAGTACGTC. This rearrangement joins TRBV20-1 to TRBJ2-7; TRBD2 is a possible D gene (6 bases). The V end lost 1 base, the J end lost 7 bases, and 20 bases lay between the germline ends. The CDR3 runs to 15 residues. Germline lookup yields CDR1 DFQATT and CDR2 SNEGSKA (reference sequence).

The chain has TRBV11-2 and TRBJ2-7; D is unclear. V dropped 0 bases and J dropped 2 bases, with 8 bases sitting between them. This CDR3 has 14 residues. Germline CDR1 is SGHAT and CDR2 is FQNNGV. The CDR3 DNA reads TGTGCCAGCAGCTTAGAAGGCAGAACCTACGAGCAGTACGTC. This encodes CASSLEGRTYEQYV.

The table lists this clonotype with a few counts. The chain carries TRBV5-6 and TRBJ2-7; 7 bases fit TRBD1. The CDR3 loop spans 15 amino acids. J lost 0 bases, V lost 5 bases, and 8 bases had no gene match. CDR1 is SGHDT and CDR2 is YYEEEE in the germline V gene. CDR3: CASSSTGVSSYEQYV. CDR3 DNA sequence: TGTGCCAGCAGTTCCACAGGGGTCAGCTCCTACGAGCAGTACGTC.

The chain is built from TRBV5-4 and TRBJ1-1; a possible D gene is TRBD1 (5 bases). CDR1 is SGHNT and CDR2 is YYREEE in the germline V gene (reference sequence). V was trimmed by 10 bases and J by 1 base, leaving 23 bases between them. The CDR3 is made up of 16 amino acids. CDR3 sequence: CACGGGQASENTEAFF. The DNA for the CDR3 is TGTGCCTGCGGGGGAGGTCAGGCCTCCGAGAACACTGAAGCTTTCTTT.

J is TRBJ1-3 and V is TRBV29-1; D call uncertain. V lost 4 bases and J 0 bases, leaving 10 bases between the germline ends. CDR1 and CDR2 from the germline V gene are SQVTM and ANQGSEA. This CDR3 has 14 residues. CDR3 amino acids: CSVVLSSSGNTIYF. DNA of the CDR3: TGCAGCGTTGTTCTCTCGAGCTCTGGAAACACCATATATTTT.

Many counts were recorded for this clonotype. This rearrangement joins TRBV5-1 to TRBJ2-1; weak D call: TRBD2 (5 bases). The CDR3 totals 15 residues. Between the trimmed V and J ends, which lost 2 bases and 7 bases, there was a span of 16 bases. The germline CDR1 and CDR2 sequences are SGHRS and YFSETQ. The CDR3 spells CASSFTPGRGNEQFF. The CDR3 DNA follows: TGCGCCAGCAGCTTCACCCCGGGCCGCGGGAATGAGCAGTTCTTC.

Written as DNA, the CDR3 is TGTGCCAGCAGTTACCTCAAGCGGGGGCCGGTGAAGACCCAGTACTTC. It is translated as CASSYLKRGPVKTQYF. The chain uses TRBV6-5 and TRBJ2-5; 8 positions agree with TRBD2. The V gene end was trimmed by 2 bases and the J gene end by 6 bases; junction bases not matched to a gene: 11. The CDR3 has 16 amino acids. Germline lookup yields CDR1 MNHEY and CDR2 SVGAGI.

As regards this clonotype: This could be a read error, since a much larger clone is one nucleotide away. V usage is TRBV3-1 and J usage is TRBJ2-5; D might be TRBD1 (6 bases). In germline, CDR1 is LGHDT, CDR2 YNNKEL (reference sequence). This CDR3 spans 11 amino acids. The CDR3 sequence: CPSSDRETQYF. For the CDR3, the DNA is TGTCCCAGCAGCGACAGGGAGACCCAGTACTTC.

This clonotype has only a few counts. V is TRBV7-7 and J is TRBJ2-2; no firm D call. Germline CDR1 is SSHAT and CDR2 is FNYEAQ (reference sequence). Trimming removed 5 bases from V and 2 bases from J, with 9 bases in between. CDR3 length: 14 residues. The DNA of the CDR3 is TGTGCCAGCAGCGAACGAGAAAACACCGGGGAGCTGTTTTTT. Its translation: CASSERENTGELFF. Full variable domain (missing parts from reference TRBV7-7 and TRBJ2-2): GAGVSQSPRYKVTKRGQDVTLRCDPISSHATLYWYQQALGQGPEFLTYFNYEAQPDKSGLPSDRFSAERPEGSISTLTIQRTEQRDSAMYRCASSERENTGELFFGEGSRLTVL.

Only a few counts were recorded for this clonotype. This sequence joins TRBV19 and TRBJ2-7; TRBD1 matches at 9 bases. CDR3 length: 15 residues. The V segment lost 5 bases and the J segment 5 bases; nucleotides outside the gene matches: 10. The germline V gene has CDR1 LNHDA and CDR2 SQIVND (reference sequence). In DNA form, the CDR3 reads TGTGCCAGTAGTCGGACAGGGGCGAGCCCCAACGAGCAGTACTTC. This sequence encodes CASSRTGASPNEQYF.